The 5 T cell receptor beta chains in this list originate from one sample, sequenced in a study of T cell responses to AZD1222 COVID-19 vaccine. The protocol was immunoSEQ multiplex PCR, while the TCRdb copy is restricted to in-frame clones and leaves out a portion. Of fewer than 150,000 clones in the sample, 92% were seen once. The sample here was peripheral blood, taken 28 days after the second AZD1222 dose. Receptors originate from an adult who received the AZD1222 COVID-19 vaccine.

V usage is TRBV7-9 and J usage is TRBJ1-5, with a tentative D call TRBD1 (5 bases). V lost 5 bases to trimming and J lost 3 bases, with 14 bases between them. Germline CDR1 reads SEHNR; CDR2 reads FQNEAQ (reference sequence). The CDR3 runs 15 residues. As DNA, the CDR3 is TGTGCCAGCAGCCAGGTGGGGGGGGTCAATCAGCCCCAGCATTTT. Its translation is CASSQVGGVNQPQHF.

The chain has TRBV29-1 and TRBJ2-1, with 8 bases matching TRBD2. The CDR3 runs to 13 residues. CDR1 is SQVTM and CDR2 is ANQGSEA in the germline V gene. V lost 6 bases, J lost 7 bases, and 8 bases stayed unmatched. Here the CDR3 reads CSVTGTSINEQFF. For the CDR3, the DNA is TGCAGCGTCACCGGGACTAGTATTAATGAGCAGTTCTTC.

In DNA, the CDR3 is TGCGCCAGCAGCCTTTCGGATGAGCAGTTCTTC. It yields the protein CASSLSDEQFF. The gene calls are TRBV4-1 and TRBJ2-1; no reliable D call. Looked up from germline, CDR1 is MGHRA and CDR2 is YSYEKL. The V end lost 4 bases, the J end lost 8 bases, and 6 bases lay between the germline ends. The CDR3 loop spans 11 amino acids.

CDR3 DNA: TGTGCCACCAGTGATTCGGGACAGGCAAACTATGGCTACACCTTC. Translated: CATSDSGQANYGYTF. The chain employs TRBV24-1 and TRBJ1-2; 8 bases are shared with TRBD1. V was pared by 2 bases and J by 2 bases, with 3 bases of the junction left unmatched. The CDR3 is made up of 15 amino acids. CDR1 is KGHDR, CDR2 SFDVKD, per germline.

The chain joins TRBV27 to TRBJ2-3; tentative D call: TRBD2 (7 bases). Germline lookup yields CDR1 MNHEY and CDR2 SMNVEV (reference sequence). The CDR3 covers 17 residues. V was clipped by 3 bases and J by 2 bases, with 18 bases between them. CDR3 in amino acids: CASSLVAGARFTDTQYF. In DNA form, the CDR3 reads TGTGCCAGCAGTTTGGTGGCGGGGGCCCGGTTCACAGATACGCAGTATTTT.